The TCR beta chain described here comes from a study of T cells in localized non-small cell lung cancer (TCRdb year 2020). In the study overall: T cell repertoires of 200 to 250 early-stage NSCLC patients were analyzed, with tumors being compared against uninvolved tumor-adjacent lungs. The cohort consisted of approximately 240 treatment-naive NSCLC patients whose localized lung tumors had been resected. The mean age of the NSCLC patients was under 70 years, with fewer than 150 men and around 100 women. Overall study results and their limits: A median of 57 of the top 100 tumor clones were detected in paired uninvolved adjacent lung, and around 30 of these tumor clones were also found among the top 100 clones of the paired uninvolved adjacent lung. Uninvolved tumor-adjacent lung showed the highest T cell clonality, higher than tumor, which suggests more focused antigenic responses in the uninvolved tumor-adjacent lung. Because of the exploratory design, TCR variables were selected using unadjusted p-values without false-discovery rate correction. Because multi-region tumor sequencing was not performed, intratumor heterogeneity could not be ruled out. Higher blood T cell density associated with longer overall survival, while higher adjacent-lung clonality associated with shorter survival.

As concerns this clone: It lacks a known antigen. The input lacks base qualities; no much larger clone sits a single base away.

The immunoSEQ Assay was used to sequence TCR beta CDR3 regions from DNA. The published analysis was carried out like this. T cell density was computed as TCR beta template counts normalized to usable DNA estimated by amplifying housekeeping genes. The preseqR package was used to estimate richness by extrapolating to 400,000 templates for PBMC samples and to 120,000 templates for tissue samples. Clonality was defined by subtracting Pielou's evenness from one. Differential abundance testing on productive amino-acid clonotypes, with a minimum total count of 5 and an alpha of 0.1, was used to identify tissue-enriched TCRs. The Jaccard Index and the Morisita Overlap Index were used to measure repertoire overlap between compartments. GLIPH grouped TCR beta CDR3s together with public tetramer-defined viral CDR3s, and a viral motif had to include at least three viral sequences and show V-gene enrichment. The immuneACCESS repertoire file appears here via TCRdb, limited to in-frame rearrangements. These files lack a portion of the clones; in checked studies, under half of the deficit traces to unresolved V genes, and the cause of the others is not known. That table is the source of V, J and clone size, and D and trimming were worked out from the DNA. For this sample there are about 22,000 clones; about nine tenths appear just once. The ten largest clones capture roughly 22% of the sample.

At diagnosis, tumor, uninvolved tumor-adjacent lung and peripheral blood were collected and then preserved as a mix of FFPE and fresh-frozen material. For TCR repertoire profiling, blood samples were analyzed in the form of peripheral blood mononuclear cells. In the germline V gene (reference sequence), CDR1 corresponds to SEHNR and CDR2 to FQNEAQ. Trimming leaves V shorter by 1 base and J shorter by 4 bases, with the junction holding 5 bases beyond the gene matches. The CDR3 measures 16 amino acids from cysteine to phenylalanine. CDR3 DNA only is kept here, 48 bases in frame from base 1. The V and J genes are TRBV7-9 and TRBJ1-3; 9 middle bases align to TRBD1. This specimen was PBMCs, taken before any cancer treatment. The sequence derives from a man between 40 and 70 years old with stage II squamous cell lung carcinoma. The nucleotides are TGTGCCAGCAGCTTAGGGGACAGGGCATCAGGAAACACCATATATTTT. This sequence encodes CASSLGDRASGNTIYF.